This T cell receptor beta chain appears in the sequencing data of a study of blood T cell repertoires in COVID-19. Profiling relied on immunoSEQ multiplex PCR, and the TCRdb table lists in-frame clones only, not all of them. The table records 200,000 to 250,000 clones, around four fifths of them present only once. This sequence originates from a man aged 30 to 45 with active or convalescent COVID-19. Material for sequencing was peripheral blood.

CDR3 region: CASSGAGPNYGYTF. The CDR3 bases are TGTGCCAGCAGTGGCGCAGGGCCTAACTATGGCTACACCTTC. This chain uses TRBV2 with TRBJ1-2; D is perhaps TRBD1 (5 bases). The V and J ends lost 4 bases and 0 bases respectively, with 9 bases between them. Germline CDR1 and CDR2: SNHLY and FYNNEI. The CDR3 covers 14 residues.